This entry concerns a single T cell receptor (beta chain). The data are from a study of blood T cell repertoires in COVID-19. CDR3 length equals 18 residues. Per germline, CDR1 SGHKS and CDR2 YYEKEE (reference sequence). The V and J ends lost 4 bases and 3 bases respectively, with 25 bases between them. Sequenced by immunoSEQ multiplex PCR; TCRdb stores in-frame clones only, minus some. The repertoire has tens of thousands of clones, more than 85% of them found once; the top ten carry roughly 2.2%. The TCR was taken from a human donor with active COVID-19. The donor label of this sample is uncertain. J is TRBJ2-5 and V is TRBV5-5, with D possibly matching TRBD1 (6 bases). The sequencing input was peripheral blood. The CDR3 protein is CASSRQAIFLGLEETQYF. CDR3 in DNA: TGTGCCAGCAGCCGACAGGCCATTTTCTTGGGTCTGGAAGAGACCCAGTACTTC.